This TCR beta chain came from a study of tumor-infiltrating lymphocytes in primary liver carcinoma. Looking at the study overall: Productive TCRbeta reads per sample were roughly 3.65 to 8 million, not differing by tissue.

This clonotype was seen at least ten times. The CDR3 is 14 residues long. Per the germline V gene, CDR1 is MRHNA and CDR2 is SNTAGT. V gave up 2 bases and J gave up 8 bases, with 15 bases separating them. Total RNA and DNA came together from 20-30 mg of bulk tissue without cell sorting. Making TCR beta cDNA involved around 540 ng total RNA and a constant-region primer. Three nested multiplex PCR rounds, a slightly modified ARM-PCR method, built the TCR beta libraries. A C-beta reverse primer was combined with TRBV1-TRBV30 forward primers in the first two PCR rounds, and each round had around 10 cycles. From the multiplex PCR reads, TCRdb called clonotypes with MiXCR, one entry per CDR3 protein. Among 90,000 to 150,000 distinct CDR3 sequences listed, around 70% were seen once.

The rearrangement joins TRBV6-4 to TRBJ1-1, with TRBD1 as a possible D gene (5 bases). Sequenced: tumor-adjacent normal liver tissue. The origin of this receptor is a woman aged 55-75 years with primary liver carcinoma and hepatitis B virus infection. This CDR3 reads CASSDGLGTGEAFF. In nucleotides, the CDR3 is TGTGCCAGCAGTGACGGGTTAGGAACAGGCGAAGCTTTCTTT.